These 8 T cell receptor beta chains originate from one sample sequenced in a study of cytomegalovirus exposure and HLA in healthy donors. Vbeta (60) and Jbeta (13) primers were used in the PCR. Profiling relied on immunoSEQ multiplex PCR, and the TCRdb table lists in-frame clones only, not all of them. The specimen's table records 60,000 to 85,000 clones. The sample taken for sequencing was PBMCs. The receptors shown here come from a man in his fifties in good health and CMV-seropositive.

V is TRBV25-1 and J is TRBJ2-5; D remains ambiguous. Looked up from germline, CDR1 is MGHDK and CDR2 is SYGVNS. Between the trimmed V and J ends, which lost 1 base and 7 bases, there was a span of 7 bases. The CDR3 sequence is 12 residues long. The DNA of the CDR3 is TGTGCCAGCAGTGAATTAACCGGGACCCAGTACTTC. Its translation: CASSELTGTQYF.

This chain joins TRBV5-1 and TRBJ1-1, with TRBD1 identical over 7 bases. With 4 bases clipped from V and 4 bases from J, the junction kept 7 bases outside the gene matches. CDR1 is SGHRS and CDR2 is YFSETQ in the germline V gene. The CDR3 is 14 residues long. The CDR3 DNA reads TGCGCCAGCAGCCCCCAGGGGGGCGCCACTGAAGCTTTCTTT. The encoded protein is CASSPQGGATEAFF.

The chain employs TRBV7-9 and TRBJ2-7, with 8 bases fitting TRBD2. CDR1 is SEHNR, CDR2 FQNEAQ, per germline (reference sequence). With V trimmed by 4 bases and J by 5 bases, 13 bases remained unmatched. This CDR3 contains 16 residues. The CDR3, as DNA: TGTGCCAGCAGCTCACAAGGGACTAGAGAAGCCCACGAGCAGTACTTC. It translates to CASSSQGTREAHEQYF.

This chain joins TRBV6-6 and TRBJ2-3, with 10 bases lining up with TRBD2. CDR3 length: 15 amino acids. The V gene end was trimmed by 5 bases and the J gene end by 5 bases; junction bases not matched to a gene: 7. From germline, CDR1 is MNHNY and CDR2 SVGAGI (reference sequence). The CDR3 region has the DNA TGTGCCAGCAGTCCATCAGCGGGGGGGGAAGATACGCAGTATTTT. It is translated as CASSPSAGGEDTQYF.

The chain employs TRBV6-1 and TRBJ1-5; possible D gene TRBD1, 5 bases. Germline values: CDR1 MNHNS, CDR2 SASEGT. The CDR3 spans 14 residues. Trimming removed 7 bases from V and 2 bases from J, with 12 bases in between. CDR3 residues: CASKYLQGNQPQHF. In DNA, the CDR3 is TGTGCCAGCAAATACTTACAGGGCAATCAGCCCCAGCATTTT.

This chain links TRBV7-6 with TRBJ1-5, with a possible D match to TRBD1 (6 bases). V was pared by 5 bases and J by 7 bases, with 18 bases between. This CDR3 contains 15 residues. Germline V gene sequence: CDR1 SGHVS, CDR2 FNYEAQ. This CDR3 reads CASSREGGDGQPQHF. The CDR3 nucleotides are TGTGCCAGCAGCCGTGAGGGGGGGGATGGCCAGCCCCAGCATTTT.

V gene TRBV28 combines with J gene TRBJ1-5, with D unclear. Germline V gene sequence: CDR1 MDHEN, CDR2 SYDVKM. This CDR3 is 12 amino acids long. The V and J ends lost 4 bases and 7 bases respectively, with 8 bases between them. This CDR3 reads CASSSGSQPQHF. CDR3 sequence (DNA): TGTGCCAGCAGTTCGGGGAGCCAGCCCCAGCATTTT.

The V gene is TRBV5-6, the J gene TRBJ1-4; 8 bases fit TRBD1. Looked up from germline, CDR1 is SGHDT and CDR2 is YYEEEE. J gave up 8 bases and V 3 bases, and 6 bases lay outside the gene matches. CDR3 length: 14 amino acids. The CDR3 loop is CASSSTGGDEKLFF. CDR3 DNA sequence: TGTGCCAGCAGCTCTACAGGGGGGGACGAAAAACTGTTTTTT.